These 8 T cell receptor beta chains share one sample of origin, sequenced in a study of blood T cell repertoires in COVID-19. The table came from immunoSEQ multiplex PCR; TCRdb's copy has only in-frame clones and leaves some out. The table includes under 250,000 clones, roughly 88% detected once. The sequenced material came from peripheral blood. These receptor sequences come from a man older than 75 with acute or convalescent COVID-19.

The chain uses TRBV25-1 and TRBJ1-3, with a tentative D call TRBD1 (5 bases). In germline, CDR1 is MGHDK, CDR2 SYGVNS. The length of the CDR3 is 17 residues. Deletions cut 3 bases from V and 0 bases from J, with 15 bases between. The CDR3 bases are TGTGCCAGCAGTGACGCCGGGACTTTCCACTCTGGAAACACCATATATTTT. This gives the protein CASSDAGTFHSGNTIYF.

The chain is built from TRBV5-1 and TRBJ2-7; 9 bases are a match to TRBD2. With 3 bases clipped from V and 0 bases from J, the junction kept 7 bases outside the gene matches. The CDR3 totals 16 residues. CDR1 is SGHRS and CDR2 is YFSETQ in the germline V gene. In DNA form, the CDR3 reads TGCGCCAGCAGCTCGGGACTAGCATGGAGCTCCTACGAGCAGTACTTC. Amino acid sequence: CASSSGLAWSSYEQYF.

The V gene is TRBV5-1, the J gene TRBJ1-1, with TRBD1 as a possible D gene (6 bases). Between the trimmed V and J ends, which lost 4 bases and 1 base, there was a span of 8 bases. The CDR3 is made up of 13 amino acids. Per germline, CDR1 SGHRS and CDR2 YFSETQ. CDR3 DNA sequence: TGCGCCAGCAGCCTACAGGGGAACACTGAAGCTTTCTTT. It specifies CASSLQGNTEAFF.

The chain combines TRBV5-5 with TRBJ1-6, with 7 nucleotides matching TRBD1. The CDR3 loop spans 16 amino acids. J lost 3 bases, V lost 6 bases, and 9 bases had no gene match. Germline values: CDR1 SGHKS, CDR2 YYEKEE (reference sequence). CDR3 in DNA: TGTGCCAGCACCCAGGGGGGAGGCCTCTATAATTCACCCCTCCACTTT. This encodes CASTQGGGLYNSPLHF.

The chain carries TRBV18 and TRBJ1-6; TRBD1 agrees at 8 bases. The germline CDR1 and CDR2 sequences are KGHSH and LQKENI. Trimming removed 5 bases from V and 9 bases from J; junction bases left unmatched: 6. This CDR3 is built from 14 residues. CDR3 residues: CASSDGQGGSPLHF. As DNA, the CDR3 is TGTGCCAGCTCAGACGGACAGGGCGGTTCACCCCTCCACTTT.

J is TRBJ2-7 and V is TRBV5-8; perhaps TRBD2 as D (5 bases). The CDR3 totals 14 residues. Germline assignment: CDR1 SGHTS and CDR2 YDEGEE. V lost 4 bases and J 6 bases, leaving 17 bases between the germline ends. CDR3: CASSPLERTGEQYF. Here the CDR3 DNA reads TGTGCCAGCAGCCCTCTGGAGCGGACGGGCGAGCAGTACTTC.

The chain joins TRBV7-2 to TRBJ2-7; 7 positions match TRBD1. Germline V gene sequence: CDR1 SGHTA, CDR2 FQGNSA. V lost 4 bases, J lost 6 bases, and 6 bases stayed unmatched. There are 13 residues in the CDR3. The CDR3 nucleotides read TGTGCCAGCAGCTCCCCAACAGGGGCCGAGCAGTACTTC. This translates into CASSSPTGAEQYF. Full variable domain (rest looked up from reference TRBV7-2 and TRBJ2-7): GAGVSQSPSNKVTEKGKDVELRCDPISGHTALYWYRQSLGQGLEFLIYFQGNSAPDKSGLPSDRFSAERTGGSVSTLTIQRTQQEDSAVYLCASSSPTGAEQYFGPGTRLTVT.

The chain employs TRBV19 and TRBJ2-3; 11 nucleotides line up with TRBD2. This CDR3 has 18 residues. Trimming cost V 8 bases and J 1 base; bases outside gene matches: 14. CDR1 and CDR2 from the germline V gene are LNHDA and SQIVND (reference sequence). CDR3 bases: TGTGCCAGTGCTCCTTCGGGACTAGCGGTGGGAGGCACAGATACGCAGTATTTT. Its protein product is CASAPSGLAVGGTDTQYF. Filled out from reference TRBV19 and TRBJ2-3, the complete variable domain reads DGGITQSPKYLFRKEGQNVTLSCEQNLNHDAMYWYRQDPGQGLRLIYYSQIVNDFQKGDIAEGYSVSREKKESFPLTVTSAQKNPTAFYLCASAPSGLAVGGTDTQYFGPGTRLTVL.